This T cell receptor (beta chain) was obtained from a study of T cell responses to AZD1222 COVID-19 vaccine. At the level of the study: Pooling was applied to second doses at about 4 or about 12 weeks. General study results and limits: Repertoire samples came only from after the peak T cell response. Vaccine-associated CD4 TCRs spanned spike, dominant at 160-218 and 743-854. The donors showed a predominance of white British ancestry and of females, with possible underestimation of clonal diversity.

About this clone: As yet, its antigen is unknown.

The CDR3 loop spans 16 amino acids. Per germline, CDR1 MDHEN and CDR2 SYDVKM. The V and J ends lost 4 bases and 1 base, in that order; junction bases with no gene match: 7. Sequencing was performed with immunoSEQ multiplex PCR; in TCRdb, only in-frame clones are kept and a portion is missing. The sample has about 110,000 clones, around 93% seen once. This receptor was obtained from an adult in good health. Source: peripheral blood, taken on day 0 of AZD1222 vaccination. The rearrangement links TRBV28 to TRBJ2-4; 7 bases fit TRBD1. CDR3 protein: CASSSDRAYAKNIQYF. In DNA form, the CDR3 reads TGTGCCAGCAGTTCTGACAGGGCCTACGCCAAAAACATTCAGTACTTC.